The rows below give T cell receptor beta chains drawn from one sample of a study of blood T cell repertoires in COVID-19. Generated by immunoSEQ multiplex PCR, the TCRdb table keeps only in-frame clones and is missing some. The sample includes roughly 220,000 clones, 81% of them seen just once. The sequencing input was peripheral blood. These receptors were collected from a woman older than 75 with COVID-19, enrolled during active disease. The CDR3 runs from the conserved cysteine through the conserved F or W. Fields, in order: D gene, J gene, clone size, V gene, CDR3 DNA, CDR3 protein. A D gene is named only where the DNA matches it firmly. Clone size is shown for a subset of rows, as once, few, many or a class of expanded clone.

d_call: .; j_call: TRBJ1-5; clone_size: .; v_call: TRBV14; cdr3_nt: TGTGCCAGCAAACATCCCCGTGGGGGGGGGAATCAGCCCCAGCATTTT; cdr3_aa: CASKHPRGGGNQPQHF
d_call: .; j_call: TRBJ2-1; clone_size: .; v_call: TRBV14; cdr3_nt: TGTGCCAGCAGCCTCCTAGTCTCCTACAATGAGCAGTTCTTC; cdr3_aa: CASSLLVSYNEQFF
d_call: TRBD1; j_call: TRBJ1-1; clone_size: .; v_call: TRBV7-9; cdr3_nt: TGTGCCAGCAGCTCGCGGACAGGGGCAACTGAAGCTTTCTTT; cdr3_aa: CASSSRTGATEAFF
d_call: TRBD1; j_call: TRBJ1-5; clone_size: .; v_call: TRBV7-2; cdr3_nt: TGTGCCAGCAGCTCCGCCGGGACAGAAAATCAGCCCCAGCATTTT; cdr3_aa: CASSSAGTENQPQHF
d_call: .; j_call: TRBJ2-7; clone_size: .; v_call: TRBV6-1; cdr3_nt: TGTGCCAGTAGACGGGGGTCGAACTACGAGCAGTACTTC; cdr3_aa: CASRRGSNYEQYF
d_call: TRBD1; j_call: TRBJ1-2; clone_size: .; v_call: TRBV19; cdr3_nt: TGTGCCAGTAAGGCGAGGAAGGGGGCTGGCGACTATGGCTACACCTTC; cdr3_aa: CASKARKGAGDYGYTF
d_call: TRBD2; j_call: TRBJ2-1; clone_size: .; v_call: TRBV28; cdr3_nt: TGTGCCAGCAGTTTCACGGGTGCGGGAGCTTGGAATGAGCAGTTCTTC; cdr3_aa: CASSFTGAGAWNEQFF
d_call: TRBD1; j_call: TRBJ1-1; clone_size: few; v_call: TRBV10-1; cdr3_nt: TGCGCCAGCAGCGCCGAGGACAGGGCCACTGAAGCTTTCTTT; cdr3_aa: CASSAEDRATEAFF
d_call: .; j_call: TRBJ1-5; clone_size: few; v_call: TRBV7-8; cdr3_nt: TGTGCCAGCAGCCCCTCCCAGAGGGGGATCGGGCAGCCCCAGCATTTT; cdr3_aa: CASSPSQRGIGQPQHF
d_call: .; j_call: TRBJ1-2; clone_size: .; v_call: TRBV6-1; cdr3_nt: TGTGCCAGCAGTGAGGGGAGGGCTGGCTACACCTTC; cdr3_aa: CASSEGRAGYTF
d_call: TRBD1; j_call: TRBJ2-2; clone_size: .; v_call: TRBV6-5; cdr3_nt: TGTGCCAGCGGAGGGACAGGGTACGGTACCGGGGAGCTGTTTTTT; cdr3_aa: CASGGTGYGTGELFF
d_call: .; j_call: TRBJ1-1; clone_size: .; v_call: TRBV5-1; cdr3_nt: TGCGCCAGCAGTCCCCGGGGTGGGAACACTGAAGCTTTCTTT; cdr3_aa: CASSPRGGNTEAFF
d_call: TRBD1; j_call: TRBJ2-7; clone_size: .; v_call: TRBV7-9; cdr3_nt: TGTGCCAGCAGCCAAATAACGGGACAGAGCTCCTACGAGCAGTACTTC; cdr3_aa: CASSQITGQSSYEQYF
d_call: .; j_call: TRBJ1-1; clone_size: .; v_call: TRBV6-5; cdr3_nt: TGTGCCAGCAAAGAGAACAGGGAAACTGAAGCTTTCTTT; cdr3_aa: CASKENRETEAFF
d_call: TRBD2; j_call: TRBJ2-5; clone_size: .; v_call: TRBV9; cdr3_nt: TGTGCCAGCAGCGTGACTAGCGGGAGGGCCGAGACCCAGTACTTC; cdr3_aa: CASSVTSGRAETQYF
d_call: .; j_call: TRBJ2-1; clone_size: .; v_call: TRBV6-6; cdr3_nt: TGTGCCAGCACTGACCTAGTCGGGAGCCGTAGGCAGTTCTTC; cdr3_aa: CASTDLVGSRRQFF
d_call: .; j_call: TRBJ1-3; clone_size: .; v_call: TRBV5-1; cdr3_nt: TGCGCCAGCAGCTTGGGGGCAGGAAACACCATATATTTT; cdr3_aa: CASSLGAGNTIYF
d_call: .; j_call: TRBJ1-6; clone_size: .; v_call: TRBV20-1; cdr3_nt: TGCAGTGCCCTCGGGGGGTCACCCCTCCACTTT; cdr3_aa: CSALGGSPLHF
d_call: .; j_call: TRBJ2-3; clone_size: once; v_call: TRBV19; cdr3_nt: TGTGCCAGTAGTATGAGGCGGGGAATGGGCACAGATACGCAGTATTTT; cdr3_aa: CASSMRRGMGTDTQYF
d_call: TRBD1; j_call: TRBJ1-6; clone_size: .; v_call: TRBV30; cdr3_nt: TGTGCCTGGAGTGCCCGGGACAGGGGGCGCGGAAGGATAAATTCACCCCTCCACTTT; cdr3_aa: CAWSARDRGRGRINSPLHF
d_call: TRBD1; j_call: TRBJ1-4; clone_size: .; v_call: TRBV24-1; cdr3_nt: TGTGCCACCAGTCAGATAGGCAGGGGGCGCGATGAAAAACTGTTTTTT; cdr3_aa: CATSQIGRGRDEKLFF
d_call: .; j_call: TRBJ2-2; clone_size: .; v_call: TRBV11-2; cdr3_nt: TGTGCCAGCAGCTCATCCACAGGGCTGAGCGGCACCGGGGAGCTGTTTTTT; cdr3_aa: CASSSSTGLSGTGELFF
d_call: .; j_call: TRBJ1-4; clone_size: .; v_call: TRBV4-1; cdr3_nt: TGCGCCAGCAGCCGAGTTTCTTCACGGGGAAAACTGTTTTTT; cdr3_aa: CASSRVSSRGKLFF
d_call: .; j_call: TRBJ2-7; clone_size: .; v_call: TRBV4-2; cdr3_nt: TGTGCCAGCAGCCAAGAATCACAGGCCCACGAGCAGTACTTC; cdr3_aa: CASSQESQAHEQYF
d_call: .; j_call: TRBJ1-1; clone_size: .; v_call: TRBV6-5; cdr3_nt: TGTGCCAGCGGTACTTATGAAGCTTTCTTT; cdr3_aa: CASGTYEAFF
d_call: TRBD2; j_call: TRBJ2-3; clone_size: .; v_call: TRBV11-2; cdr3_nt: TGTGCCAGCAGTTATAGCGGGAGCGGCACAGATACGCAGTATTTT; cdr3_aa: CASSYSGSGTDTQYF
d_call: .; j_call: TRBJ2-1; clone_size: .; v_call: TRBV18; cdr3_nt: TGTGCCAGCTCACCACAGACGAGAACTACGTACTCCTACAATGAGCAGTTCTTC; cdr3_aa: CASSPQTRTTYSYNEQFF
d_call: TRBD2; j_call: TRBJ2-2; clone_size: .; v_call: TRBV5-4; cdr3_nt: TGTGCCAGCAGTACTGGGAGGCGGGGGGAAACCGGGGAGCTGTTTTTT; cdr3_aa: CASSTGRRGETGELFF
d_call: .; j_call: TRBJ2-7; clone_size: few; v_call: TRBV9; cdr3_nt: TGTGCCAGCAGCGTAGATGGTCCTAGGGAGCAGTACTTC; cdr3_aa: CASSVDGPREQYF
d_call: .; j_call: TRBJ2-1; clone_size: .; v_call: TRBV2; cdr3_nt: TGTGCCAGCTCAAAAGTAAGGCCATATACTAGTTTTGAGCAGTTCTTC; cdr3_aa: CASSKVRPYTSFEQFF
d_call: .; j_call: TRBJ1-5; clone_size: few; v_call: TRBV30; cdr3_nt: TGTGCCTGGAGTGTACAGACAAATCAGCCCCAGCATTTT; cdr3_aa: CAWSVQTNQPQHF
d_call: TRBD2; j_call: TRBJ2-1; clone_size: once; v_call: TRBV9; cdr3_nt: TGTGCCAGCAGCAAGCGGGAGGGGTACAATGAGCAGTTCTTC; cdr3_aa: CASSKREGYNEQFF
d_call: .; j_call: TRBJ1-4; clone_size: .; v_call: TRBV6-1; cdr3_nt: TGTGCCAGCAGTGAACTAAGAGAAAAACTGTTTTTT; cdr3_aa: CASSELREKLFF
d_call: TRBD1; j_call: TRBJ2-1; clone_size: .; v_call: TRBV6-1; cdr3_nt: TGTGCCAGCAGTGAAGGGGACAGGGCCAATGAGCAGTTCTTC; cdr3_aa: CASSEGDRANEQFF
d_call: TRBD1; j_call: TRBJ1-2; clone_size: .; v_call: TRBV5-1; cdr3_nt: TGCGCCAGCAGCTTGGGCGGGACAGGTAGGGGCTACACCTTC; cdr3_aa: CASSLGGTGRGYTF
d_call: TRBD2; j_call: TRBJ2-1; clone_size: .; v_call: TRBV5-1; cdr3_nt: TGCGCCAGCAGACCCGGGACTAGCGGGAGCAATGAGCAGTTCTTC; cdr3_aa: CASRPGTSGSNEQFF
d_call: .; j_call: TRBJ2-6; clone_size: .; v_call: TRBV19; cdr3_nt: TGTGCCAGTAGTGGAACAGGATCTGGGGCCAACGTCCTGACTTTC; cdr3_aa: CASSGTGSGANVLTF
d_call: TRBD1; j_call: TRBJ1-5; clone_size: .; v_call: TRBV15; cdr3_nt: TGTGCCACCAGCAGAGTTTCCTCTTACCGGGACAGGGGCGATCAGCCCCAGCATTTT; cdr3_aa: CATSRVSSYRDRGDQPQHF
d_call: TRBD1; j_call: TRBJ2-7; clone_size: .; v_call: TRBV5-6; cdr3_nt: TGTGCCAGCAGCCTGGGACAGGGGTTCTACGAGCAGTACTTC; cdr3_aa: CASSLGQGFYEQYF
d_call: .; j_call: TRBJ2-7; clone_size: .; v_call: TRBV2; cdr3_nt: TGTGCCAGCAGGCGGGACAGCGCAGACTACGAGCAGTACTTC; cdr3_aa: CASRRDSADYEQYF
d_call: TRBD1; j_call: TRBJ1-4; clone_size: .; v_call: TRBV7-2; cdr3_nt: TGTGCCAGCAGCTTAGGCGGGACAGCAACTAATGAAAAACTGTTTTTT; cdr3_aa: CASSLGGTATNEKLFF
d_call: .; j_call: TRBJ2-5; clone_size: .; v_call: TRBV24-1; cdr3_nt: TGTGCCACCAGTGATACTGGAGAGACCCAGTACTTC; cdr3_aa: CATSDTGETQYF
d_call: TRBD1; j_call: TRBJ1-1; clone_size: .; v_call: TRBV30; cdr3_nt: TGTGCCTGGTCCGCCGGGACAGGGCATACTGAAGCTTTCTTT; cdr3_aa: CAWSAGTGHTEAFF
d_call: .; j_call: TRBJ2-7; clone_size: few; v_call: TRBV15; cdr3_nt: TGTGCCACCAGCAGAGATTTGTCAGACGAGCAGTACTTC; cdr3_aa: CATSRDLSDEQYF
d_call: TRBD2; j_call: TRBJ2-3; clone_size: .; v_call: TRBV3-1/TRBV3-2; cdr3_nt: TGTGCCAGCAGCCCGACTAGCGGGGGGTCGGGTACGCAGTATTTT; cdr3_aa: CASSPTSGGSGTQYF
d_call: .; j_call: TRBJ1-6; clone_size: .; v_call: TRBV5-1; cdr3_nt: TGCGCCAGCAGCAAACAGGGTGAGAGTTCACCCCTCCACTTT; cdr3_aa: CASSKQGESSPLHF
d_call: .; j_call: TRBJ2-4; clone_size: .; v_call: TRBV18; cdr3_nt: TGTGCCAGCTCACCATTGGAGGGAAGCAAAAACATTCAGTACTTC; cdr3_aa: CASSPLEGSKNIQYF
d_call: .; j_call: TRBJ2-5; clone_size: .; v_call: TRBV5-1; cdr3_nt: TGCGCCAGCAGCTTGGGTAGTATTCAAGAGACCCAGTACTTC; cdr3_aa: CASSLGSIQETQYF
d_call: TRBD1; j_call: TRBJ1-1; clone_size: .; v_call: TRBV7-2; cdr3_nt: TGTGCCAGCAGCTCGGACAGGGGGACGGCTGCTGAAGCTTTCTTT; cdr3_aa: CASSSDRGTAAEAFF
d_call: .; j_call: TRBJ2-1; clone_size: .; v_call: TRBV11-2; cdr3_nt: TGTGCCAGCAGCTTGACAGCCTACAATGAGCAGTTCTTC; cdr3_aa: CASSLTAYNEQFF
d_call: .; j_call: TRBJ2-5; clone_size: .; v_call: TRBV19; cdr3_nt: TGTGCCAGTAGTATGGGGGACTCCGATCAAGAGACCCAGTACTTC; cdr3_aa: CASSMGDSDQETQYF
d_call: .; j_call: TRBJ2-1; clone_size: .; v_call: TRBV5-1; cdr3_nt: TGCGCCAGCGCGAGGGAGACCAATGAGCAGTTCTTC; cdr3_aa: CASARETNEQFF
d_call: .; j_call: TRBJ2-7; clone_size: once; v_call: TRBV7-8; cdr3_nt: TGTGCCAGCAGCCCCCGACGGAGCTACGAGCAGTACTTC; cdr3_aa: CASSPRRSYEQYF